The 24 T cell receptor beta chains below come from one sample, sequenced in a study of memory CD4+ T cells and cytomegalovirus serostatus. Method: immunoSEQ multiplex PCR; TCRdb's copy keeps in-frame clones and lacks some. This table holds 35,000 to 45,000 clones, 70% to 80% found once. The sort gate was single viable CD3+CD4+CD8-CD45RO+ cells for memory CD4+ T cells. Sequenced material: memory CD4+ T cells from blood. These receptor sequences come from an adult in good health and CMV-seropositive.

This chain joins TRBV6-4 and TRBJ1-6; D gene ambiguous. V gave up 2 bases and J gave up 8 bases, with 7 bases separating them. From germline, CDR1 is MRHNA and CDR2 SNTAGT. The CDR3 is made up of 13 amino acids. CDR3 region: CASSDSPHSPLHF. Written as DNA, the CDR3 is TGTGCCAGCAGTGACAGCCCTCATTCACCCCTCCACTTT.

CDR3 residues: CASSWGPASNQPQHF. CDR3 DNA sequence: TGTGCCAGCAGTTGGGGACCGGCGAGCAATCAGCCCCAGCATTTT. The V call is TRBV6-1, the J call TRBJ1-5; weak D call: TRBD1 (5 bases). The CDR3 sequence is 15 residues long. V lost 5 bases and J 1 base, leaving 12 bases between the germline ends. Germline V CDR1 and CDR2: MNHNS, SASEGT.

CDR3 sequence (DNA): TGTGCCAGCAGCCGCGAGGACAGGGGAGAAGAGACCCAGTACTTC. Protein: CASSREDRGEETQYF. The gene calls are TRBV7-2 and TRBJ2-5, with 9 bases identical to TRBD1. Germline CDR1 reads SGHTA; CDR2 reads FQGNSA. With V trimmed by 5 bases and J by 3 bases, 7 bases remained unmatched. The CDR3 loop spans 15 amino acids.

This chain links TRBV4-3 with TRBJ1-2, with TRBD1 as a possible D gene (5 bases). Deletions cut 0 bases from V and 8 bases from J, with 16 bases between. The germline CDR1 and CDR2 sequences are LGHNA and YSLEER. The CDR3 has 15 amino acids. DNA for the CDR3: TGCGCCAGCAGCCAAGACAAGGGCAGGGCTATCGGCTACACCTTC. Its protein is CASSQDKGRAIGYTF.

V gene TRBV4-3 combines with J gene TRBJ2-6, with 11 nucleotides matching TRBD1. Germline V gives CDR1 LGHNA, CDR2 YSLEER. The CDR3 is 18 residues long. The V and J ends lost 0 bases and 3 bases, in that order; junction bases with no gene match: 4. The CDR3 region has the DNA TGCGCCAGCAGCCAAGACGGGACAGGGGGTATTGGGGCCAACGTCCTGACTTTC. Its translation: CASSQDGTGGIGANVLTF.

The chain is built from TRBV2 and TRBJ1-1; D is possibly TRBD1 (6 bases). The V end lost 6 bases, the J end lost 2 bases, and 16 bases lay between the germline ends. In germline, CDR1 is SNHLY, CDR2 FYNNEI. The CDR3 runs to 15 residues. In DNA form, the CDR3 reads TGTGCCAGCAGGGTCATGACAGGTTATAACACTGAAGCTTTCTTT. Protein sequence: CASRVMTGYNTEAFF.

The rearrangement links TRBV6-5 to TRBJ1-1, with 8 bases that match TRBD1. J gave up 5 bases and V 9 bases, and 8 bases lay outside the gene matches. This CDR3 is 13 amino acids long. Germline CDR1 reads MNHEY; CDR2 reads SVGAGI. DNA of the CDR3: TGTGCCAGTACCAGGGGGCTGTGGACTGAAGCTTTCTTT. Protein sequence: CASTRGLWTEAFF.

This sequence joins TRBV10-1 and TRBJ1-5, with a tentative D call TRBD1 (5 bases). This CDR3 spans 17 amino acids. V was shortened by 2 bases and J by 1 base, with 15 bases between the two germline ends. CDR1 is WNHNN and CDR2 is SYGVQD in the germline V gene (reference sequence). CDR3 sequence (DNA): TGCGCCAGCAGTGAGGGAGAGGGGTTAGTGAGCAATCAGCCCCAGCATTTT. Protein product: CASSEGEGLVSNQPQHF.

This clone was counted only a few times. The chain couples TRBV29-1 to TRBJ2-4; possibly TRBD1 for D (5 bases). Germline V lookup: CDR1 SQVTM, CDR2 ANQGSEA. There are 14 residues in the CDR3. V dropped 4 bases and J dropped 2 bases, with 12 bases sitting between them. The CDR3 loop is CSVGPAGTKNIQYF. The DNA for the CDR3 is TGCAGCGTTGGTCCCGCAGGGACCAAAAACATTCAGTACTTC.

This sequence joins TRBV5-6 and TRBJ2-7; D is possibly TRBD2 (5 bases). The germline V gene has CDR1 SGHDT and CDR2 YYEEEE. The CDR3 is made up of 17 amino acids. Trimming removed 0 bases from V and 0 bases from J, with 16 bases in between. Here the CDR3 reads CASSLELDSTISYEQYF. In DNA, the CDR3 is TGTGCCAGCAGCTTGGAATTGGACTCAACTATCTCCTACGAGCAGTACTTC.

V gene TRBV15 combines with J gene TRBJ1-5, with D possibly matching TRBD1 (6 bases). CDR1 and CDR2 from the germline V gene are LNHNV and YYDKDF (reference sequence). Trimming shortened V by 0 bases and J by 5 bases, and 11 bases separated the two germline ends. The CDR3 covers 15 residues. The CDR3 DNA reads as TGTGCCACCAGCAGAGATCCGGGGGCCCATCAGCCCCAGCATTTT. Its protein is CATSRDPGAHQPQHF.

The chain links TRBV9 to TRBJ1-4, with D tentatively TRBD1 (5 bases). Trimming left V 0 bases short and J 10 bases short, with 7 bases between. The CDR3 contains 12 residues. Germline assignment: CDR1 SGDLS and CDR2 YYNGEE. CDR3 protein: CASSVGGGKLFF. The CDR3 DNA reads as TGTGCCAGCAGCGTAGGGGGGGGAAAACTGTTTTTT.

The chain couples TRBV27 to TRBJ1-1, with TRBD1 matching 8 bases. CDR1 MNHEY and CDR2 SMNVEV come from the germline V gene (reference sequence). V lost 5 bases and J lost 3; bases outside the gene matches: 5. The CDR3 has 14 residues. The CDR3 nucleotides are TGTGCCAGCAGTCGGACAGGGAGGCACACTGAAGCTTTCTTT. This encodes CASSRTGRHTEAFF.

The J gene is TRBJ1-1, the V gene TRBV6-5, with 10 bases lining up with TRBD1. The CDR3 is made up of 13 amino acids. The V and J ends lost 4 bases and 6 bases, in that order; junction bases with no gene match: 2. Germline CDR1 is MNHEY and CDR2 is SVGAGI. The CDR3 nucleotides read TGTGCCAGCAGTTTCGGGACAGGGGCTGAAGCTTTCTTT. It is translated as CASSFGTGAEAFF.

This clone was observed a few times. The genes are TRBV7-3 and TRBJ1-4; 8 positions match TRBD1. The CDR3 extends over 15 amino acids. J gave up 8 bases and V 5 bases, and 10 bases lay outside the gene matches. The germline gives CDR1 SGHTA, CDR2 FQGTGA. The CDR3 DNA reads as TGTGCCAGCAGCCAAACCAGGGGGCTAGGCGAAAAACTGTTTTTT. Protein: CASSQTRGLGEKLFF.

By its share, this clone is medium-sized. The V gene is TRBV10-1, the J gene TRBJ1-1; a possible D gene is TRBD1 (5 bases). Trimming left V 7 bases short and J 6 bases short, with 15 bases between. The CDR3 length is 13 residues. Germline CDR1 WNHNN, CDR2 SYGVQD (reference sequence). The DNA for the CDR3 is TGCGCCAGCACTAAGAGGGGAGGGCCTGAAGCTTTCTTT. It specifies CASTKRGGPEAFF.

The gene calls are TRBV9 and TRBJ2-3, with 8 bases matching TRBD2. V lost 4 bases and J lost 3; bases outside the gene matches: 7. Germline V CDR1 and CDR2: SGDLS, YYNGEE. The CDR3 is made up of 15 amino acids. This CDR3 is CASSLRLATTDTQYF. CDR3 in DNA: TGTGCCAGCAGCCTTAGACTAGCGACGACAGATACGCAGTATTTT. Full variable domain (missing parts from reference TRBV9 and TRBJ2-3): DSGVTQTPKHLITATGQRVTLRCSPRSGDLSVYWYQQSLDQGLQFLIQYYNGEERAKGNILERFSAQQFPDLHSELNLSSLELGDSALYFCASSLRLATTDTQYFGPGTRLTVL.

This chain uses TRBV5-1 with TRBJ1-2; 9 bases agree with TRBD1. V lost 4 bases and J lost 2; bases outside the gene matches: 6. This CDR3 contains 15 residues. Per germline, CDR1 SGHRS and CDR2 YFSETQ. CDR3 protein: CASSTEGTGNYGYTF. CDR3 coding DNA: TGCGCCAGCAGCACGGAGGGGACAGGGAACTATGGCTACACCTTC.

The chain has TRBV7-2 and TRBJ1-3, with unresolved D. The V gene's germline CDR1 is SGHTA and CDR2 FQGNSA. The CDR3 is made up of 15 amino acids. Trimming removed 5 bases at V and 4 bases at J, with 15 bases between. CDR3 DNA sequence: TGTGCCAGCAGCATTACCCCGGACGAGGGAAACACCATATATTTT. It is translated as CASSITPDEGNTIYF.

The chain joins TRBV5-5 to TRBJ2-5; 10 bases are a match to TRBD2. The germline CDR1 and CDR2 sequences are SGHKS and YYEKEE (reference sequence). V shed 3 bases, J shed 4 bases, and the junction held 6 bases outside the gene matches. This CDR3 contains 15 residues. The CDR3 reads CASSSRVAGGETQYF. CDR3 bases: TGTGCCAGCAGCTCGAGAGTAGCGGGGGGAGAGACCCAGTACTTC.

The chain employs TRBV7-6 and TRBJ1-1; D uncertain. This CDR3 spans 12 amino acids. In germline, CDR1 is SGHVS, CDR2 FNYEAQ. The V and J ends lost 5 bases and 5 bases respectively, with 9 bases between them. CDR3 sequence (DNA): TGTGCCAGCAGCCGTGGATGGACTGAAGCTTTCTTT. This sequence encodes CASSRGWTEAFF.

The J gene is TRBJ2-1, the V gene TRBV5-1; a weak D match, TRBD1 (5 bases). Deletions cut 4 bases from V and 6 bases from J, with 11 bases between. The CDR3 is 13 amino acids. CDR1 SGHRS and CDR2 YFSETQ come from the germline V gene. CDR3: CASSPDGANEQFF. Written as DNA, the CDR3 is TGCGCCAGCAGCCCGGATGGGGCCAATGAGCAGTTCTTC.

The V call is TRBV6-6, the J call TRBJ1-2, with 8 bases fitting TRBD1. V trimming: 4 bases; J trimming: 6 bases; junction bases outside the gene matches: 4. The CDR3 is 13 residues long. Germline CDR1 MNHNY, CDR2 SVGAGI (reference sequence). The CDR3 coding sequence is TGTGCCAGCAGTTTACAGGGGGGGAATGGCTACACCTTC. It codes for CASSLQGGNGYTF.

The chain couples TRBV5-4 to TRBJ1-1; D not resolved. CDR3 length: 13 residues. Trimming removed 0 bases from V and 6 bases from J, with 9 bases in between. Germline-derived CDR1 and CDR2 are SGHNT and YYREEE (reference sequence). The chain's CDR3 is CASSLGRSPEAFF. The CDR3 DNA reads TGTGCCAGCAGCTTGGGGAGGTCCCCTGAAGCTTTCTTT.